What follows are 2 T cell receptor beta chains derived from one specimen sequenced in a study of T cell repertoires in cytomegalovirus infection. These TCRs are of unknown antigen specificity. TCRdb redid the calling of the reads with MiXCR, one entry per CDR3 protein. The table shows roughly 730,000 distinct CDR3 sequences, with around 30% occurring only once. The source was cultured PBMCs, collected from culture after CMV antigen stimulation. The receptors were gathered from a human donor in good health (CMV status not recorded). Some clones in this sample may be carry-over from other donors' samples.

This clonotype was seen a handful of times. The V gene is TRBV12-3 or TRBV12-4, the J gene TRBJ2-4; 8 bases match TRBD2. The CDR3 consists of 13 residues. V was clipped by 6 bases and J by 15 bases; unmatched bases: 13. The CDR3 protein is CASRPNSGADRYF. CDR3 DNA sequence: TGTGCCAGCAGGCCGAATAGCGGGGCGGATCGGTACTTC.

CDR3 sequence: CASSPTHGTSGFGNEQFF. In DNA, the CDR3 is TGTGCCAGCAGCCCCACCCACGGGACTAGTGGGTTTGGGAATGAGCAGTTCTTC. V is TRBV6-5 and J is TRBJ2-1; 8 bases match TRBD2. Trimming at V came to 6 bases and at J to 7 bases, leaving 20 bases not matched to a gene. CDR3 length: 18 residues. The germline V gene encodes CDR1 MNHEY and CDR2 SVGAGI.